This TCR beta chain was retrieved from a study of blood T cell repertoires in COVID-19. Study at large: Italy, Spain and the United States were the sources of the convalescent and acute COVID-19 samples. Sources were T cells, B-cell-depleted T cells, or PBMCs; the material itself was cDNA or gDNA.

J gave up 2 bases and V 2 bases, and 4 bases lay outside the gene matches. The CDR3 runs 15 residues. The germline V gene has CDR1 SGHNT and CDR2 YYREEE (reference sequence). Authors' analysis steps: Estimates of nucleated cell counts were drawn from the amplification of reference gene primers. Data came from immunoSEQ multiplex PCR; TCRdb stores just in-frame clones and leaves some out. V and J calls and clone size are those listed in that table; D and trimming were worked out from the DNA. The table includes tens of thousands of clones, 75% to 90% detected once. The chain combines TRBV5-4 with TRBJ2-5; 9 bases are a match to TRBD2. Sequences were obtained from peripheral blood. This clonotype was obtained from a man in his sixties or seventies with active or convalescent COVID-19. The CDR3: CASSLRLAAQETQYF. Here the CDR3 DNA reads TGTGCCAGCAGCTTAAGACTAGCGGCGCAAGAGACCCAGTACTTC.